This TCR beta chain is drawn from a study of Graves' ophthalmopathy and Graves' hyperthyroidism (dated by TCRdb to between 2018 and 2020). Turning to the overall study: Peripheral blood was collected at initial diagnosis, prior to any treatment. The study used signatures of the TCR beta repertoire to tell Graves' ophthalmopathy apart from Graves' hyperthyroidism and to predict which patients would progress to ophthalmopathy. Following sampling, methimazole starting at 30 mg daily was administered to hyperthyroidism patients, and high-dose intravenous methylprednisolone was administered to ophthalmopathy patients. In total, some 140 blood samples were TCR-sequenced: some 43 ophthalmopathy, some 72 hyperthyroidism and around 17 hyperthyroidism-to-ophthalmopathy patients. In roughly six hyperthyroidism patients, the T-cell repertoires found in thyroid tissue were compared with those found in blood. To explore V-J signatures that distinguish ophthalmopathy from hyperthyroidism, a discovery set of 95 to 100 patients was enrolled, made up of about 40 with ophthalmopathy and 55 to 65 with stable hyperthyroidism. An independent validation cohort comprised 18 hyperthyroidism patients and 15 to 17 patients who later progressed from hyperthyroidism to ophthalmopathy. The roughly 90 discovery patients were divided at random into training and test sets in a 7:3 ratio.

This clonotype has a count of ten or more. Its antigen has not been determined. No per-base quality is available; no much larger clone lies one base away. Stable hyperthyroidism was defined as no progression to ophthalmopathy within 18 months of follow-up. The hyperthyroidism patients were 18 to 65 years old and newly diagnosed, with a disease duration of less than 2 months. Anyone with other autoimmune diseases, uncontrolled infections, pregnancy or lactation was excluded from the study. Diagnosis was based on clinical symptoms, serum thyroxine, TRAb, thyroid ultrasound and orbital computed tomography. Ficoll-Paque density gradient centrifugation was used to isolate PBMCs from 8.5 to 10 ml of fresh peripheral blood. Total RNA was extracted using Trizol reagent, and RNA quality was checked on an Agilent 2100 Bioanalyzer. For repertoire sequencing, TCR beta CDR3 regions were amplified from RNA transcripts. HTBI primers and the Qiagen OneStep RT-PCR kit were used in a first-round RT-PCR, which was followed by a second-round multiplex PCR, size selection and purification. Sequencing of the libraries was carried out on an Illumina HiSeq2000 in paired-end mode with 100 bp reads. The authors' pipeline ran thus. SOAPnuke was used for read processing, and reads with adapters, uncalled bases, a mean Phred below 15, or no exact constant-primer or identifier match were discarded. COPE v1.2.5 was used to merge high-quality paired reads. Each unique nucleotide sequence was defined as a clonotype, and clonotypes were aligned to IMGT TRB V, D and J references with MiTCR v1.1. Analysis was restricted to V-J combinations with a frequency above 0.0001, which covered 99.2% of repertoires. A TCR clonal expansion and chaos score per V-J combination was defined as the ratio of F50 clonal expansion to chaos observed in the TCRdist matrix. Welch's t-statistics and random forest were used to reduce the features to 10 to 15 V-J combinations, which were then used as input to a naive Bayes classifier. The Morisita-Horn index was used to measure how similar the thyroid and blood repertoires were. TCRdb cleaned the public reads at Q25 with fastp, built clones with MiXCR and kept in-frame beta chains. Each CDR3 protein gets just one entry, which takes the most common genes and DNA from the rows behind it. The V and J calls and clone size come from TCRdb's table, not from the authors' own analysis. The sample data list hundreds of thousands of distinct CDR3 sequences, and about 21% of these were observed just once. Together, the top ten hold under 3% of the sample.

Results and caveats for the whole study, not just this receptor: Most of the expanded thyroid clonotypes with a frequency above 0.001 were also detected in blood, and it was suggested that the thyroid immune response may be reflected by blood repertoires. In cross-validation, the 13-signature model distinguished ophthalmopathy from stable hyperthyroidism with roughly 90% sensitivity and about 81% specificity, and in the test set the corresponding values were roughly 80% and 75%. Sample size was not predetermined statistically, and investigators were not blinded to group allocation. In validation, the model predicted ophthalmopathy progression with over 60% sensitivity and about 73% specificity; some 13 predicted patients were CT-confirmed with GO in a median of around 6 months.

Sequences were obtained from peripheral blood. The receptor's source is a woman aged 18-29 years with stable Graves' hyperthyroidism. Donor details come from another sample of the same person, matched by shared clones.

The nucleotide sequence reads as follows: TGTGCCAGCATTCTTACAGGGGGCCGCGGCTACACCTTC. Its protein product is CASILTGGRGYTF. The V and J segments used are TRBV2 and TRBJ1-2; 9 bases in the middle match TRBD1. The germline V gene supplies CDR1 SNHLY and CDR2 FYNNEI. From its cysteine to its phenylalanine, the CDR3 spans 13 amino acids. Kept here is only the CDR3 DNA, which spans 39 bases and is read in frame from base 1. The junction shows trimming of 7 bases on V and 8 bases on J, and the gene matches do not reach 8 bases of it.